These 31 T cell receptor beta chains were all obtained from the same sample, sequenced in a study of T cells after yellow fever vaccination. TCRdb ran MiXCR on the 5' RACE reads and lists one entry per CDR3 protein. The table lists about 75,000 distinct CDR3 sequences, 7.3% of them singletons. This sample comprised CD8+ T cells sorted from PBMCs, obtained around 10 days after the first yellow fever vaccination. The receptors were sampled from a man between 18 and 35 years old who received the YFV17D yellow fever vaccine.

This clonotype was counted a few times. DNA for the CDR3: TGTGCCAGCAGCGCCGGCGACAGGCTGGGAGATACGCAGTATTTT. As protein: CASSAGDRLGDTQYF. The J gene is TRBJ2-3, the V gene TRBV9; a weak D match, TRBD1 (6 bases). Germline CDR1 is SGDLS and CDR2 is YYNGEE. Trimming removed 3 bases at V and 5 bases at J, with 16 bases between. The CDR3 loop spans 15 amino acids. The variable domain in full, completed from reference TRBV9 and TRBJ2-3, reads DSGVTQTPKHLITATGQRVTLRCSPRSGDLSVYWYQQSLDQGLQFLIQYYNGEERAKGNILERFSAQQFPDLHSELNLSSLELGDSALYFCASSAGDRLGDTQYFGPGTRLTVL.

This rearrangement joins TRBV19 to TRBJ2-1; TRBD2 aligns across 9 bases. The CDR3 covers 13 residues. In germline, CDR1 is LNHDA, CDR2 SQIVND (reference sequence). Trimming took 3 bases from V and 9 from J; bases not matched to a gene: 3. The chain's CDR3 is CASSILAGFEQFF. The CDR3 bases are TGTGCCAGTAGTATCCTAGCGGGGTTTGAGCAGTTCTTC. The variable domain in full, completed from reference TRBV19 and TRBJ2-1, reads DGGITQSPKYLFRKEGQNVTLSCEQNLNHDAMYWYRQDPGQGLRLIYYSQIVNDFQKGDIAEGYSVSREKKESFPLTVTSAQKNPTAFYLCASSILAGFEQFFGPGTRLTVL.

The chain carries TRBV11-2 and TRBJ2-7, with D unclear. The CDR3 totals 13 residues. Trimming left V 2 bases short and J 6 bases short, with 11 bases between. Germline values: CDR1 SGHAT, CDR2 FQNNGV. The CDR3 region is CASSLTLGSEQYF. The CDR3 DNA reads as TGTGCCAGCAGCTTAACGCTAGGGTCCGAGCAGTACTTC. The whole variable domain, remainder taken from reference TRBV11-2 and TRBJ2-7, is EAGVAQSPRYKIIEKRQSVAFWCNPISGHATLYWYQQILGQGPKLLIQFQNNGVVDDSQLPKDRFSAERLKGVDSTLKIQPAKLEDSAVYLCASSLTLGSEQYFGPGTRLTVT.

This clonotype has at least ten counts. This chain joins TRBV12-3 or TRBV12-4 and TRBJ2-5; D possibly matches TRBD1 or TRBD2 (6 bases each). The CDR3 spans 14 residues. Trimming took off 6 bases at V and 4 bases at J, with 15 bases between the two ends. CDR3 sequence (DNA): TGTGCCAGCAGATCCGGGGGCCGGGGAGAGACCCAGTACTTC. Translation gives CASRSGGRGETQYF.

The gene calls are TRBV7-8 and TRBJ2-3, with D unresolved. CDR3 size: 13 residues. Trimming cost V 5 bases and J 1 base, with 7 bases left between them. The germline CDR1 and CDR2 sequences are SGHVS and FQNEAQ. The CDR3 here is CASSPHGTDTQYF. CDR3 nucleotide sequence: TGTGCCAGCAGCCCGCACGGCACAGATACGCAGTATTTT.

This clonotype has a handful of counts. The chain recombines TRBV19 with TRBJ2-1; D possibly corresponds to TRBD2 (6 bases). The CDR3 runs 15 residues. Germline assignment: CDR1 LNHDA and CDR2 SQIVND (reference sequence). V gave up 7 bases and J gave up 0 bases, with 13 bases separating them. This CDR3 reads CASKGTGSSYNEQFF. CDR3 DNA: TGTGCCAGTAAAGGGACTGGGAGCTCCTACAATGAGCAGTTCTTC.

This clonotype was counted only a few times. This chain uses TRBV29-1 with TRBJ2-1, with D uncertain. V shed 3 bases and J shed 4 bases, with 7 bases lying between them. Germline V lookup: CDR1 SQVTM, CDR2 ANQGSEA. The CDR3 is 12 amino acids. CDR3: CSVEGNYNEQFF. The CDR3 bases are TGCAGCGTTGAGGGCAATTACAATGAGCAGTTCTTC.

Concerning this clonotype itself: Just one base apart from a much larger clone, this may be a read error. For the CDR3, the DNA is TGTGCCAGCCGACTAGCGGGGGCGGTAGATGAGCAGTTCTTC. Its translation is CASRLAGAVDEQFF. This chain joins TRBV5-4 and TRBJ2-1; TRBD2 matches at 12 bases. The germline gives CDR1 SGHNT, CDR2 YYREEE (reference sequence). The CDR3 is 14 residues long. The J segment lost 8 bases and the V segment lost 7 bases, leaving 7 bases of the junction unmatched.

This clonotype was detected a few times. This chain joins TRBV6-5 and TRBJ1-1, with D possibly being TRBD1 (5 bases). Germline V gene sequence: CDR1 MNHEY, CDR2 SVGAGI. The V gene lost 9 bases and the J gene lost 0 bases, with 8 bases spanning the gap. The CDR3 spans 12 residues. The CDR3, as DNA: TGTGCCAGTTTCAGGGTGAACACTGAAGCTTTCTTT. Its protein is CASFRVNTEAFF.

In its sample, this clonotype was seen many times. V and J are TRBV29-1 and TRBJ2-3; no reliable D call. The CDR3 runs to 12 residues. Germline lookup yields CDR1 SQVTM and CDR2 ANQGSEA. Trimming left V 2 bases short and J 0 bases short, with 3 bases between. CDR3 coding DNA: TGCAGCGTTGAAAGGAGCACAGATACGCAGTATTTT. Its protein is CSVERSTDTQYF.

A word on this clonotype: At one of its ends the junction is not consistent with the germline gene, which may arise from a read error. The chain uses TRBV13 and TRBJ2-7, with D perhaps TRBD2 (6 bases). Germline V gene sequence: CDR1 PRHDT, CDR2 FYEKMQ (reference sequence). The CDR3 runs to 13 residues. The CDR3 reads CASTLTGDYEQYF. CDR3 sequence (DNA): TGTGCCAGCACCTTAACGGGAGACTACGAGCAGTACTTC.

The rearrangement links TRBV20-1 to TRBJ2-1; TRBD2 aligns across 8 bases. This CDR3 region has 16 residues. The V segment lost 5 bases and the J segment 2 bases; nucleotides outside the gene matches: 11. Germline loops: CDR1 DFQATT, CDR2 SNEGSKA (reference sequence). CDR3 in amino acids: CSAPREGLFAYNEQFF. As DNA, the CDR3 is TGCAGTGCTCCCCGGGAGGGGCTTTTTGCCTACAATGAGCAGTTCTTC.

This clonotype has a handful of counts. The rearrangement joins TRBV7-9 to TRBJ2-1; 12 positions match TRBD1. This CDR3 comprises 19 residues. In germline, CDR1 is SEHNR, CDR2 FQNEAQ (reference sequence). V was clipped by 1 base and J by 0 bases; unmatched bases: 7. In DNA, the CDR3 is TGTGCCAGCAGCTTAGGGGACAGGGGGCAAACGTTCTCCTACAATGAGCAGTTCTTC. Encoded protein: CASSLGDRGQTFSYNEQFF.

This clonotype was detected only a few times. The chain joins TRBV9 to TRBJ1-2, with 8 positions matching TRBD1. V lost 6 bases and J lost 4; bases outside the gene matches: 8. The CDR3 totals 14 residues. CDR1 and CDR2 from the germline V gene are SGDLS and YYNGEE. The DNA of the CDR3 is TGTGCCAGCACCACAGGGGGAGGTACCTATGGCTACACCTTC. This codes for CASTTGGGTYGYTF.

The CDR3 coding sequence is TGCGCCAGCAGCCAAGCCTACCCGGACAGGGAGCGGATAGATACGCAGTATTTT. Translating it yields CASSQAYPDRERIDTQYF. The rearrangement links TRBV4-3 to TRBJ2-3; 8 positions agree with TRBD1. From germline, CDR1 is LGHNA and CDR2 YSLEER. The length of the CDR3 is 18 residues. Trimming removed 1 base from V and 5 bases from J; junction bases left unmatched: 14.

This clonotype was seen at least ten times. The rearrangement links TRBV30 to TRBJ2-2, with 8 bases that match TRBD2. Germline V gives CDR1 GTSNPN, CDR2 SVGIG (reference sequence). J was trimmed by 7 bases and V by 4 bases; bases with no gene match: 2. The CDR3 consists of 12 residues. Here the CDR3 reads CAWTLADGELFF. CDR3 sequence (DNA): TGTGCCTGGACACTAGCGGACGGGGAGCTGTTTTTT.

This chain joins TRBV3-1 and TRBJ2-7; D call uncertain. The CDR3 totals 17 residues. Trimming removed 10 bases from V and 2 bases from J, with 27 bases in between. Looked up from germline, CDR1 is LGHDT and CDR2 is YNNKEL (reference sequence). CDR3 DNA sequence: TGTGCCACCTGCCAGGCTCTAAACAGCGATTTCGCCTACGAGCAGTACTTC. This codes for CATCQALNSDFAYEQYF.

This clonotype was detected many times. The V and J genes are TRBV12-3 or TRBV12-4 and TRBJ1-2, with D unclear. This CDR3 region has 11 residues. V shed 6 bases and J shed 4 bases, with 6 bases lying between them. The DNA for the CDR3 is TGTGCCAGCAGGGCCGGCTATGGCTACACCTTC. The encoded protein is CASRAGYGYTF.

This clonotype occurred many times. The rearrangement joins TRBV12-3 or TRBV12-4 to TRBJ2-7, with D unclear. Trimming removed 6 bases from V and 6 bases from J, with 9 bases in between. The CDR3 spans 11 residues. CDR3 in DNA: TGTGCCAGCAGCTACCTAGGCGAGCAGTACTTC. This sequence encodes CASSYLGEQYF.

This clonotype came up many times. The V gene is TRBV4-3, the J gene TRBJ2-7, with 7 bases aligning to TRBD1. Looked up from germline, CDR1 is LGHNA and CDR2 is YSLEER. CDR3 length equals 15 residues. J gave up 4 bases and V 4 bases, and 10 bases lay outside the gene matches. CDR3 nucleotides: TGCGCCAGCAGCCTTATAGAGACAGGGAGATACGAGCAGTACTTC. Translating it yields CASSLIETGRYEQYF.

This clonotype came up a few times. This rearrangement joins TRBV5-5 to TRBJ2-4; possible D gene TRBD2, 5 bases. Germline V gene lookup returns CDR1 SGHKS and CDR2 YYEKEE (reference sequence). The CDR3 spans 15 residues. V lost 0 bases and J 5 bases, leaving 12 bases between the germline ends. The CDR3 region has the DNA TGTGCCAGCAGCTTGGTCGGGGTGGAAGAAAACATTCAGTACTTC. Translation gives CASSLVGVEENIQYF. Full variable domain (missing parts from reference TRBV5-5 and TRBJ2-4): DAGVTQSPTHLIKTRGQQVTLRCSPISGHKSVSWYQQVLGQGPQFIFQYYEKEERGRGNFPDRFSARQFPNYSSELNVNALLLGDSALYLCASSLVGVEENIQYFGAGTRLSVL.

This clonotype has ten or more counts. The genes are TRBV10-3 and TRBJ2-5; no definite D call. V shed 4 bases and J shed 0 bases, with 12 bases lying between them. CDR1 and CDR2 (germline): ENHRY, SYGVKD. The CDR3 length is 15 residues. The CDR3 DNA is TGTGCCATCAGTGCGTCAGGCGGCTACCAAGAGACCCAGTACTTC. Translation: CAISASGGYQETQYF.

This clonotype was counted ten times or more. For the CDR3, the DNA is TGTGCCAGCAGTTTAAGTACCGGGACAGGGATATCCCCAGATACGCAGTATTTT. Protein: CASSLSTGTGISPDTQYF. V usage is TRBV12-3 or TRBV12-4 and J usage is TRBJ2-3; TRBD1 matches at 9 bases. V dropped 2 bases and J dropped 4; count of bases not matched to a gene: 13. The CDR3 is made up of 18 amino acids.

This clonotype is termed medium-sized. V gene TRBV6-5 combines with J gene TRBJ1-2; weak D call: TRBD1 (6 bases). This CDR3 has 15 amino acids. Germline V gene data show CDR1 as MNHEY and CDR2 as SVGAGI. V was shortened by 0 bases and J by 7 bases, with 15 bases between the two germline ends. The CDR3, as DNA: TGTGCCAGCAGTTACTCGACTGGGACATCGGGTGGCTACACCTTC. Amino acids: CASSYSTGTSGGYTF.

A few counts support this clonotype. The chain employs TRBV25-1 and TRBJ1-5, with 8 bases identical to TRBD1. Germline V gene sequence: CDR1 MGHDK, CDR2 SYGVNS. The CDR3 runs to 16 residues. J gave up 1 base and V 3 bases, and 5 bases lay outside the gene matches. CDR3 protein: CASSDRGPLSNQPQHF. CDR3 DNA sequence: TGTGCCAGCAGTGACAGGGGGCCCTTGAGCAATCAGCCCCAGCATTTT.

This clonotype was found a few times. The genes are TRBV19 and TRBJ1-2, with D tentatively TRBD1 (6 bases). The CDR3 extends over 15 amino acids. Looked up from germline, CDR1 is LNHDA and CDR2 is SQIVND (reference sequence). V dropped 7 bases and J dropped 4 bases, with 19 bases sitting between them. The CDR3 DNA reads as TGTGCCAGTACCATGGGCAGGGGCTCCCTCTATGGCTACACCTTC. This codes for CASTMGRGSLYGYTF.

The sample holds a few counts of this clonotype. The CDR3 loop reads CASSALGLTEAFF. Written as DNA, the CDR3 is TGCGCCAGCAGCGCCCTCGGGCTAACTGAAGCTTTCTTT. The chain recombines TRBV4-3 with TRBJ1-1; D uncertain. The CDR3 spans 13 residues. V dropped 5 bases and J dropped 5 bases, with 12 bases sitting between them. CDR1 is LGHNA and CDR2 is YSLEER in the germline V gene.

This clonotype was seen many times. The rearrangement links TRBV27 to TRBJ2-2; D unclear. The V end was cut by 8 bases, the J end by 3 bases, with 10 bases between. The CDR3 is 13 residues long. Germline V CDR1 and CDR2: MNHEY, SMNVEV (reference sequence). CDR3: CASQMLDTGELFF. DNA of the CDR3: TGTGCCAGCCAAATGTTGGACACCGGGGAGCTGTTTTTT.

The sample holds many counts of this clonotype. V gene TRBV5-1 combines with J gene TRBJ1-1; weak D call: TRBD1 (6 bases). V was pared by 4 bases and J by 1 base, with 11 bases between. Germline V CDR1 and CDR2: SGHRS, YFSETQ. This CDR3 comprises 14 residues. In nucleotides, the CDR3 is TGCGCCAGCAGCCCTAGGGGGGAGAACACTGAAGCTTTCTTT. Translating it yields CASSPRGENTEAFF.

This clonotype was found many times. The V and J genes are TRBV7-9 and TRBJ2-3, with 9 nucleotides matching TRBD1. This CDR3 spans 17 amino acids. V lost 5 bases to trimming and J lost 2 bases; unmatched junction nucleotides: 11. From germline, CDR1 is SEHNR and CDR2 FQNEAQ (reference sequence). In DNA form, the CDR3 reads TGTGCCAGCAGCGCAGTCGGGACAGGGCCCGACACAGATACGCAGTATTTT. This codes for CASSAVGTGPDTDTQYF. The full variable domain, its missing parts supplied by reference TRBV7-9 and TRBJ2-3, is DTGVSQNPRHKITKRGQNVTFRCDPISEHNRLYWYRQTLGQGPEFLTYFQNEAQLEKSRLLSDRFSAERPKGSFSTLEIQRTEQGDSAMYLCASSAVGTGPDTDTQYFGPGTRLTVL.

This clonotype was detected ten times or more. The CDR3 DNA is TGCGCCAGCAGCCCAGCGGGGGGCCCGAAGGATGAGCAGTTCTTC. As protein: CASSPAGGPKDEQFF. The V and J genes are TRBV4-3 and TRBJ2-1; TRBD2 aligns across 9 bases. Trimming removed 4 bases from V and 8 bases from J; junction bases left unmatched: 9. The CDR3 contains 15 residues. Germline V gene lookup returns CDR1 LGHNA and CDR2 YSLEER.